These 5 T cell receptor beta chains originate from one sample sequenced in a study of blood T cell repertoires in COVID-19. Sequencing was performed with immunoSEQ multiplex PCR; in TCRdb, only in-frame clones are kept and a portion is missing. The sample yields roughly 180,000 clones, roughly 80% seen once. What was sequenced was PBMCs or T cells enriched from blood (not recorded which). The origin of the receptors is a man aged 35-49 years who had recovered from COVID-19.

The chain recombines TRBV27 with TRBJ1-2; D is possibly TRBD1 (5 bases). The CDR3 has 14 residues. V gave up 6 bases and J gave up 0 bases, with 11 bases separating them. Germline loops: CDR1 MNHEY, CDR2 SMNVEV (reference sequence). The CDR3 DNA reads TGTGCCAGCAGGGTCGGGGGAGCTAACTATGGCTACACCTTC. This encodes CASRVGGANYGYTF.

This chain uses TRBV5-1 with TRBJ2-3; D may be TRBD2 (5 bases). V was cut by 0 bases and J by 4 bases, with 12 bases left in between. The CDR3 sequence is 15 residues long. The germline gives CDR1 SGHRS, CDR2 YFSETQ. Here the CDR3 DNA reads TGCGCCAGCAGCTTGGAAGGGAGAGGACCAGATACGCAGTATTTT. Its protein product is CASSLEGRGPDTQYF.

This chain connects TRBV7-2 to TRBJ2-1; 8 positions agree with TRBD2. CDR1 and CDR2 from the germline V gene are SGHTA and FQGNSA. J lost 2 bases, V lost 3 bases, and 3 bases had no gene match. CDR3 length: 15 amino acids. Here the CDR3 DNA reads TGTGCCAGCAGCTTGGGTAGCGGGACCTACAATGAGCAGTTCTTC. Translation gives CASSLGSGTYNEQFF.

The chain uses TRBV7-3 and TRBJ2-1; the D is unclear. Per the germline V gene, CDR1 is SGHTA and CDR2 is FQGTGA. V lost 3 bases, J lost 5 bases, and 14 bases lay in between. The CDR3 covers 15 residues. The CDR3 nucleotides are TGTGCCAGCAGCTTCCGCGGTAATCCCAACAATGAGCAGTTCTTC. It specifies CASSFRGNPNNEQFF.

The chain couples TRBV28 to TRBJ2-3, with 7 nucleotides matching TRBD2. This CDR3 contains 13 residues. Germline CDR1 reads MDHEN; CDR2 reads SYDVKM. The trim removed 5 bases at V and 6 bases at J, leaving 5 bases unmatched. CDR3: CASSQGGSDTQYF. Here the CDR3 DNA reads TGTGCCAGCAGTCAGGGCGGGAGTGATACGCAGTATTTT.